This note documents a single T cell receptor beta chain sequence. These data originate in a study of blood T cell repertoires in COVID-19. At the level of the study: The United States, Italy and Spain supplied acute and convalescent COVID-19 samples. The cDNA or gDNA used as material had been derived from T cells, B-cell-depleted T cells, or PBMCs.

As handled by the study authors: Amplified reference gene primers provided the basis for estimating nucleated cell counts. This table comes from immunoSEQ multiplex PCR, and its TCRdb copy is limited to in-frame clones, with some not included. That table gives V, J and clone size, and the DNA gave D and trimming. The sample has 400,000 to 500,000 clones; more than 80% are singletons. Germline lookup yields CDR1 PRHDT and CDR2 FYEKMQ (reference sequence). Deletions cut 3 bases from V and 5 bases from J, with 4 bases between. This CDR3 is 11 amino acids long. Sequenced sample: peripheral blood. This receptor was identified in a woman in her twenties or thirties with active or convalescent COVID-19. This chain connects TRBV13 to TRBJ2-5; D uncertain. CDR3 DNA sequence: TGTGCCAGCAGCTTGGAGGAGACCCAGTACTTC. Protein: CASSLEETQYF.